This T cell receptor (beta chain) was obtained from a study of cytomegalovirus exposure and HLA in healthy donors. Study outcomes and limitations: Despite most TCR sequences being rare, some public TCRs occurred in many donors. Diagnosis of cytomegalovirus status made by the classifier reportedly showed high specificity and sensitivity.

The CDR3 extends over 16 amino acids. From germline, CDR1 is SGDLS and CDR2 YYNGEE. The V gene end was trimmed by 0 bases and the J gene end by 1 base; junction bases not matched to a gene: 2. Points on this clone: Its target is unknown.

PCR was performed using 60 Vbeta and 13 Jbeta primers. This table comes from immunoSEQ multiplex PCR, and its TCRdb copy is limited to in-frame clones, with some not included. The data contain 140,000 to 150,000 clones, around a tenth of them seen just once; the ten biggest clones take up roughly 1.9%. The sample was PBMCs. The chain has TRBV9 and TRBJ2-3; 10 bases map to TRBD1. This receptor was taken from a male donor in good health and CMV-seronegative. CDR3 sequence: CASSVAGTGGTDTQYF. The CDR3 nucleotides are TGTGCCAGCAGCGTAGCTGGGACAGGGGGCACAGATACGCAGTATTTT.